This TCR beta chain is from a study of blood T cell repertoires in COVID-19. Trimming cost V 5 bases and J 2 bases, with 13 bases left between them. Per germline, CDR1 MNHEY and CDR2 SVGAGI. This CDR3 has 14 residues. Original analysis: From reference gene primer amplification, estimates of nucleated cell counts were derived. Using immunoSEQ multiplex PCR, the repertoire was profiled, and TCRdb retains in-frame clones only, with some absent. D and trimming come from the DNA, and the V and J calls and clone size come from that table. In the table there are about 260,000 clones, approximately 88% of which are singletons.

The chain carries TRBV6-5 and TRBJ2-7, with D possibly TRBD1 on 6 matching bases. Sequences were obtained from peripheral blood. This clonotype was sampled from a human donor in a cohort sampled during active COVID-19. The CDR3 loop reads CASSPQGPTYEQYF. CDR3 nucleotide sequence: TGTGCCAGCAGTCCCCAGGGGCCTACCTACGAGCAGTACTTC.